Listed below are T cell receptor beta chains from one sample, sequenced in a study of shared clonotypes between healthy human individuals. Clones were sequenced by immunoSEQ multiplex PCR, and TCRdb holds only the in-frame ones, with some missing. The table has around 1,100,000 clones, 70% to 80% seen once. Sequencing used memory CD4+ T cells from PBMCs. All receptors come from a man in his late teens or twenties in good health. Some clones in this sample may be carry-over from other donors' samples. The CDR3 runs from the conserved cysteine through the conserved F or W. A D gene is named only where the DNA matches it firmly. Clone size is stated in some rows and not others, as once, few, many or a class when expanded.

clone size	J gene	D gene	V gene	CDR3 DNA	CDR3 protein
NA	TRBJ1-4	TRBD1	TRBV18	TGTGCCAGCTCACCCGGACAGGGCGTGAATGAAAAACTGTTTTTT	CASSPGQGVNEKLFF
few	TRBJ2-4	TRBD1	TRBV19	TGTGCCAGTAGTTCTTCCGGGACAGGTCTAGCCAAAAACATTCAGTACTTC	CASSSSGTGLAKNIQYF
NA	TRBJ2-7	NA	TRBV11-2	TGTGCCAGCAGCTTAAAAGGGGTAGCAAGCGAGCAGTACTTC	CASSLKGVASEQYF
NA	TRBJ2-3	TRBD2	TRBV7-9	TGTGCCAGCAGCTTAGTATATAGCGGGAGTGGCACAGATACGCAGTATTTT	CASSLVYSGSGTDTQYF
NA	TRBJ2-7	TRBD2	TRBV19	TGTGCCAGTAGTATGGAGCGGGAGGGAAGGTACGAGCAGTACTTC	CASSMEREGRYEQYF
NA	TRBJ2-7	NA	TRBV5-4	TGTGCCAGCAGCTTAGGGGTGGCTAGCTCCAACGAGCAGTACTTC	CASSLGVASSNEQYF
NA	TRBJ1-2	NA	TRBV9	TGTGCCAGCAGCGTAGGATCGGCAGGGACTAACTATGGCTACACCTTC	CASSVGSAGTNYGYTF
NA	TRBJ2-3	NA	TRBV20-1	TGCAGTGCTATAAACTCGGATACGCAGTATTTT	CSAINSDTQYF
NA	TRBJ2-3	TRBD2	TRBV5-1	TGCGCCAGCAGCGACGGACTAGCGGGAGGGACAGATACGCAGTATTTT	CASSDGLAGGTDTQYF
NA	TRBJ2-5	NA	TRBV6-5	TGTGCCAGCAGTCCCCAGGGCCCCCAAGAGACCCAGTACTTC	CASSPQGPQETQYF
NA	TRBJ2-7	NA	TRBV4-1	TGCGCCAGCAGCCAAGATGGCTCGGCCTTTGCGGGCGAGCAGTACTTC	CASSQDGSAFAGEQYF
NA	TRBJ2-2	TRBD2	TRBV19	TGTGCCTGCACTAGCGCGATCAACACCGGGGAGCTGTTTTTT	CACTSAINTGELFF
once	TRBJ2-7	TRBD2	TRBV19	TGTGCCAGTAGCCTAAGTCACTTTAAACGAGTGAGCGGGGAGTACGAGCAGTACTTC	CASSLSHFKRVSGEYEQYF
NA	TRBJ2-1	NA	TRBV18	TGTGCCAGCTCACCAGGAGAGGACGCTTACAATGAGCAGTTCTTC	CASSPGEDAYNEQFF
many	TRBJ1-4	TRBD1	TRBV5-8	TGTGCCAGCAGCTTAGGGGGCCAGGCAAAAGGCGGAAAACTGTTTTTT	CASSLGGQAKGGKLFF
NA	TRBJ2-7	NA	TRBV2	TGTGCCAGCCGGCTGGGCGAGCAGTACTTC	CASRLGEQYF
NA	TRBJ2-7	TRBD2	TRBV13	TGTGCCAGCAGCTTAACCTTCGGGAGGGATTACTACGAGAAGTACTTC	CASSLTFGRDYYEKYF
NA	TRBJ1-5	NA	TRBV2	TGTGCCAGCAGTGAATCCCAGCGGGATCAGCCCCAGCATTTT	CASSESQRDQPQHF
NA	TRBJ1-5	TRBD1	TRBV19	TGTGCCAGTAGTATCATGGGACAGGGCGGACAGCCCCAGCATTTT	CASSIMGQGGQPQHF
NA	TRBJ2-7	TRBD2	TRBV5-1	TGCGCCAGCAGCTCGGCGGGAGGGCCTTCCTACGAGCAGTACTTC	CASSSAGGPSYEQYF
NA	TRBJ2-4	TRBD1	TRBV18	TGTGCCAGCTCACCGCAAACAGGGGGCCAGGGCAAAAACATTCAGTACTTC	CASSPQTGGQGKNIQYF
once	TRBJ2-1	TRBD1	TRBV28	TGTGCCAGCAGTTTAGGTCCCGGGACAGCCTACAATGAGCAGTTCTTC	CASSLGPGTAYNEQFF
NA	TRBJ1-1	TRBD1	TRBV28	TGTGCCAGCAGTTTATGGCAGGGGGGCACTGAAGCTTTCTTT	CASSLWQGGTEAFF
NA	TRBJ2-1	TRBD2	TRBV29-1	TGCAGCGTTGAAGATCTCGGGAGGGGGGCCTACAATGAGCAGTTCTTC	CSVEDLGRGAYNEQFF
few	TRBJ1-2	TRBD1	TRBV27	TGTGCCAGCAGTTCGACAGGGAACTATGGCTACACCTTC	CASSSTGNYGYTF
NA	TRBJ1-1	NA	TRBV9	TGTGCCAGCAGCGGCCGGGGCGAGAACACTGAAGCTTTCTTT	CASSGRGENTEAFF
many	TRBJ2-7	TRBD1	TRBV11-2	TGTGCCAGCAGCTTACTCCGGGACAGGGGACCCTACGAGCAGTACTTC	CASSLLRDRGPYEQYF
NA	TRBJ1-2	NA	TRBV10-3	TGTGCCATCAGTGAGTCGATTCGGCAGGTCGGGCCTAACTATGGCTACACCTTC	CAISESIRQVGPNYGYTF
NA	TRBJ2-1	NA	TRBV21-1	TGTGCCAGCAGCAAAGAGGGACTAGCGGGAGTCACCCGCTCCTACAATGAGCAGTTCTTC	CASSKEGLAGVTRSYNEQFF